The 22 T cell receptor beta chains listed next were all sequenced from one sample in a study of blood T cell repertoires in COVID-19. Produced via immunoSEQ multiplex PCR; TCRdb's table is partial and in-frame only. The table shows around 150,000 clones, with 86% occurring only once. The sample taken for sequencing was peripheral blood. These receptor sequences come from a man aged 55 to 70 with acute or convalescent COVID-19.

The chain uses TRBV10-3 and TRBJ2-3; TRBD1 matches 7 bases. Trimming removed 6 bases from V and 1 base from J; junction bases left unmatched: 1. The CDR3 contains 13 residues. Germline V gives CDR1 ENHRY, CDR2 SYGVKD. In DNA, the CDR3 is TGTGCCATCAGAGGGACAGGCACAGATACGCAGTATTTT. It yields the protein CAIRGTGTDTQYF.

This sequence joins TRBV12-2 and TRBJ1-1; TRBD1 is taken as the D call from the table, unchecked against the DNA. TRBV12-2 is noted as a pseudogene. CDR3 size: 13 residues. CDR3 bases: TGTGCAAGTCGCTTAGCGAGCAGGGGCGAAGCTTTCTTT. It yields the protein CASRLASRGEAFF.

The chain has TRBV11-2 and TRBJ2-5; the D is unclear. V shed 1 base and J shed 0 bases, with 6 bases lying between them. In germline, CDR1 is SGHAT, CDR2 FQNNGV. This CDR3 region has 14 residues. The chain's CDR3 is CASSLGQHQETQYF. CDR3 coding DNA: TGTGCCAGCAGCTTAGGGCAACACCAAGAGACCCAGTACTTC.

The genes are TRBV24-1 and TRBJ1-6, with 7 bases that match TRBD1. Germline values: CDR1 KGHDR, CDR2 SFDVKD. Germline trimming cut 6 bases from V and 7 bases from J; bases unmatched to any gene: 11. This CDR3 has 16 residues. The CDR3 here is CATSFWDSELNSPLHF. CDR3 coding DNA: TGTGCCACCAGTTTTTGGGACAGTGAATTGAATTCACCCCTCCACTTT.

J is TRBJ1-1 and V is TRBV5-1; no reliable D call. The length of the CDR3 is 15 residues. Per the germline V gene, CDR1 is SGHRS and CDR2 is YFSETQ. Trimming shortened V by 0 bases and J by 4 bases, and 13 bases separated the two germline ends. Here the CDR3 DNA reads TGCGCCAGCAGCTTGGTGGACGAGAGGGTCACTGAAGCTTTCTTT. Translation: CASSLVDERVTEAFF.

This chain uses TRBV7-9 with TRBJ1-1; 7 bases fit TRBD1. The V gene end was trimmed by 10 bases and the J gene end by 0 bases; junction bases not matched to a gene: 14. Germline V gene lookup returns CDR1 SEHNR and CDR2 FQNEAQ (reference sequence). This CDR3 has 16 residues. The CDR3 sequence is CATTPLTDRLNTEAFF. DNA for the CDR3: TGTGCCACCACCCCATTGACGGACAGGTTGAACACTGAAGCTTTCTTT. The full variable domain, its missing parts supplied by reference TRBV7-9 and TRBJ1-1, is DTGVSQNPRHKITKRGQNVTFRCDPISEHNRLYWYRQTLGQGPEFLTYFQNEAQLEKSRLLSDRFSAERPKGSFSTLEIQRTEQGDSAMYLCATTPLTDRLNTEAFFGQGTRLTVV.

V and J are TRBV5-1 and TRBJ2-3, with a tentative D call TRBD2 (5 bases). The CDR3 length is 15 residues. Germline V gene lookup returns CDR1 SGHRS and CDR2 YFSETQ. V was cut by 2 bases and J by 0 bases, with 10 bases left in between. The CDR3 DNA reads as TGCGCCAGCAGCTTCAGTAGCGCAAGCACAGATACGCAGTATTTT. Translated, it gives CASSFSSASTDTQYF.

The chain recombines TRBV28 with TRBJ1-5; a possible D gene is TRBD1 (6 bases). The CDR3 covers 15 residues. CDR1 and CDR2 from the germline V gene are MDHEN and SYDVKM. The ends were cut back, 3 bases at V and 4 bases at J, with 13 bases in the middle. The CDR3 region has the DNA TGTGCCAGCAGTTTCGGGGGGCGCCGAAATCAGCCCCAGCATTTT. This encodes CASSFGGRRNQPQHF.

CDR3 region: CASSLGLAATDTQYF. CDR3 nucleotides: TGTGCCAGCAGCTTAGGCTTGGCGGCGACTGATACGCAGTATTTT. The V call is TRBV7-9, the J call TRBJ2-3; D uncertain. The V end was cut by 1 base, the J end by 6 bases, with 14 bases between. This CDR3 region has 15 residues. Germline CDR1 and CDR2: SEHNR and FQNEAQ (reference sequence).

The rearrangement joins TRBV5-1 to TRBJ2-2; TRBD1 matches at 7 bases. CDR3 length: 15 residues. V was pared by 2 bases and J by 1 base, with 2 bases of the junction left unmatched. Germline V gene lookup returns CDR1 SGHRS and CDR2 YFSETQ. Here the CDR3 reads CASSFRGMNTGELFF. The CDR3 nucleotides read TGCGCCAGCAGCTTCAGGGGGATGAACACCGGGGAGCTGTTTTTT.

This clone occurred a few times. The rearrangement joins TRBV19 to TRBJ1-1; D uncertain. Trimming took off 4 bases at V and 4 bases at J, with 10 bases between the two ends. The CDR3 runs 13 residues. Looked up from germline, CDR1 is LNHDA and CDR2 is SQIVND (reference sequence). CDR3 amino acids: CASSTPGSTEAFF. DNA for the CDR3: TGTGCCAGTAGTACCCCGGGGAGCACTGAAGCTTTCTTT.

The rearrangement links TRBV3-1 (or the pseudogene TRBV3-2) to TRBJ1-4; a possible D gene is TRBD1 (6 bases). This CDR3 region has 16 residues. V was shortened by 0 bases and J by 7 bases, with 15 bases between the two germline ends. The germline V gene has CDR1 LGHDT and CDR2 YNNKEL (reference sequence). CDR3 bases: TGTGCCAGCAGCCAAGAGGGGGGGGCTGTCGGTGAAAAACTGTTTTTT. The encoded protein is CASSQEGGAVGEKLFF.

The J gene is TRBJ2-1, the V gene TRBV10-2; 7 bases fit TRBD2. The CDR3 contains 16 residues. Germline-derived CDR1 and CDR2 are WSHSY and SAAADI. The V segment lost 3 bases and the J segment 4 bases; nucleotides outside the gene matches: 9. The CDR3 spells CASSDTSVWVYNEQFF. In nucleotides, the CDR3 is TGCGCCAGCAGTGATACTAGCGTATGGGTTTACAATGAGCAGTTCTTC.

V and J are TRBV28 and TRBJ2-7, with D possibly being TRBD2 (5 bases). Germline V gene sequence: CDR1 MDHEN, CDR2 SYDVKM. CDR3 length equals 12 residues. V dropped 3 bases and J dropped 5 bases, with 8 bases sitting between them. CDR3 sequence (DNA): TGTGCCAGCAGTTTCGGGGTCCACGAGCAGTACTTC. Its protein is CASSFGVHEQYF.

The CDR3 sequence is CASRDRANTGELFF. CDR3 in DNA: TGTGCCAGCAGGGACAGGGCGAACACCGGGGAGCTGTTTTTT. This rearrangement joins TRBV27 to TRBJ2-2, with 8 bases matching TRBD1. V was pared by 6 bases and J by 0 bases, with 0 bases of the junction left unmatched. Germline V lookup: CDR1 MNHEY, CDR2 SMNVEV (reference sequence). The CDR3 is made up of 14 amino acids.

The chain uses TRBV5-4 and TRBJ2-3, with D unclear. Germline values: CDR1 SGHNT, CDR2 YYREEE (reference sequence). The CDR3 loop spans 13 amino acids. The germline V and J ends were trimmed by 1 base and 5 bases, with 8 bases remaining between them. The DNA of the CDR3 is TGTGCCAGCAGCTTGAGCGAGCAAGATACGCAGTATTTT. It translates to CASSLSEQDTQYF.

Remarks on this clone: An end of the junction does not agree with germline; a read error may underlie this. The chain employs TRBV3-1 (or the pseudogene TRBV3-2) and TRBJ2-7; TRBD2 might be the D (6 bases). The CDR3 runs 11 residues. Germline V gives CDR1 LGHDT, CDR2 YNNKEL (reference sequence). In DNA form, the CDR3 reads TGTGCCAGCAGCCAAGGGGGGGAGTTAAGCTTC. This translates into CASSQGGELSF.

In its sample, this clone was seen once. V gene TRBV5-8 combines with J gene TRBJ2-5; 9 bases line up with TRBD1. The length of the CDR3 is 15 residues. With 0 bases clipped from V and 5 bases from J, the junction kept 5 bases outside the gene matches. CDR1 and CDR2 from the germline V gene are SGHTS and YDEGEE. CDR3 sequence (DNA): TGTGCCAGCAGCTTGGGGGACAGGGCCCGGGAGACCCAGTACTTC. It encodes CASSLGDRARETQYF.

V usage is TRBV6-5 and J usage is TRBJ2-1; TRBD2 matches at 7 bases. CDR1 MNHEY and CDR2 SVGAGI come from the germline V gene. V lost 8 bases to trimming and J lost 5 bases; unmatched junction nucleotides: 9. There are 14 residues in the CDR3. The CDR3 DNA reads TGTGCCAGCGGGGGGGACCGAGGGAACAATGAGCAGTTCTTC. It encodes CASGGDRGNNEQFF.

In its sample, this clone was seen once. The V and J genes are TRBV18 and TRBJ1-2; D possibly corresponds to TRBD1 (6 bases). V lost 1 base and J 2 bases, leaving 11 bases between the germline ends. The CDR3 is made up of 15 amino acids. The germline gives CDR1 KGHSH, CDR2 LQKENI. The CDR3 region is CASSPLQGTNYGYTF. The CDR3 DNA is TGTGCCAGCTCACCACTGCAGGGGACCAACTATGGCTACACCTTC.

V and J are TRBV10-1 and TRBJ1-6, with D unclear. The CDR3 contains 13 residues. The germline V gene has CDR1 WNHNN and CDR2 SYGVQD (reference sequence). V was clipped by 8 bases and J by 13 bases, with 18 bases between them. The DNA for the CDR3 is TGCGCCAGCGCCGCCCGCTTAAACGGGCCCCTCCACTTT. It encodes CASAARLNGPLHF.

This chain uses TRBV2 with TRBJ2-1, with TRBD2 matching over 11 bases. V lost 8 bases, J lost 7 bases, and 7 bases stayed unmatched. Germline V lookup: CDR1 SNHLY, CDR2 FYNNEI. The CDR3 length is 14 residues. Written as DNA, the CDR3 is TGTGCCAGCCTTCCCGGGACTAGCGGTAATGAGCAGTTCTTC. This sequence encodes CASLPGTSGNEQFF.